This TCR beta chain was retrieved from a study of identical twins. This CDR3 has 17 amino acids. CDR1 is SGHNT, CDR2 YYREEE, per germline (reference sequence). After removal of 3 bases from V and 2 bases from J, the junction contained 4 bases not matched to a gene. Template switching added a universal primer site; cDNA carried unique molecular identifiers. TCRdb re-analysed the 5' RACE reads in MiXCR, keeping a single row per CDR3 protein. The sample includes about 210,000 distinct CDR3 sequences, approximately 9% of them seen just once. This sequence joins TRBV5-4 and TRBJ2-1; 14 positions agree with TRBD2. This sequence originates from a woman under 30 in good health. The sequencing sample was made of memory (CD45RO+) T cells sorted from blood. This CDR3 is CASSSGLAGATYNEQFF. Written as DNA, the CDR3 is TGTGCCAGCAGCTCGGGACTAGCGGGAGCAACCTACAATGAGCAGTTCTTC.